The 13 T cell receptor beta chains below come from one sample, sequenced in a study of blood T cell repertoires in COVID-19. Assay used: immunoSEQ multiplex PCR; TCRdb lists only in-frame clones, some missing. The table lists about 46,000 clones, approximately 90% of them singletons, with about 8.8% in the top ten. The sequenced sample consisted of peripheral blood. Source of these receptors: a man aged 50 to 59 with active COVID-19.

CDR3 nucleotide sequence: TGTGCCAGCAGTTTAAGCGGGAACCCCTACAATGAGCAGTTCTTC. It translates to CASSLSGNPYNEQFF. This chain connects TRBV28 to TRBJ2-1; 7 bases are shared with TRBD2. V trimming: 2 bases; J trimming: 2 bases; junction bases outside the gene matches: 3. The CDR3 spans 15 residues. Germline V gene sequence: CDR1 MDHEN, CDR2 SYDVKM.

The CDR3 loop is CASSRNRATDTQYF. The CDR3 coding sequence is TGCGCCAGCAGCCGGAACAGGGCCACAGATACGCAGTATTTT. The genes are TRBV5-1 and TRBJ2-3; D might be TRBD1 (6 bases). V dropped 4 bases and J dropped 2 bases, with 11 bases sitting between them. The CDR3 covers 14 residues. Germline lookup yields CDR1 SGHRS and CDR2 YFSETQ.

The V and J genes are TRBV2 and TRBJ1-1; D unclear. V was pared by 1 base and J by 9 bases, with 9 bases between. Germline V gene data show CDR1 as SNHLY and CDR2 as FYNNEI. CDR3 length equals 12 residues. The CDR3 region is CASSEVAVQAFF. The CDR3 nucleotides are TGTGCCAGCAGTGAAGTGGCCGTCCAAGCTTTCTTT.

The V gene is TRBV28, the J gene TRBJ2-3; perhaps TRBD1 as D (6 bases). Germline assignment: CDR1 MDHEN and CDR2 SYDVKM. The CDR3 length is 15 residues. The V end lost 3 bases, the J end lost 2 bases, and 12 bases lay between the germline ends. Here the CDR3 DNA reads TGTGCCAGCAGTTTGGGGGCTAGGCACACAGATACGCAGTATTTT. Residues: CASSLGARHTDTQYF.

The chain recombines TRBV6-5 with TRBJ1-6, with 7 bases fitting TRBD1. The CDR3 loop spans 15 amino acids. Germline V gives CDR1 MNHEY, CDR2 SVGAGI. Losses at the gene ends were 7 bases for V and 6 bases for J; bases not matched to a gene: 9. The CDR3 DNA follows: TGTGCCAGCATCAGGATGGGACAGCTTAATTCACCCCTCCACTTT. Amino acids: CASIRMGQLNSPLHF.

V is TRBV7-2 and J is TRBJ2-7; the match to TRBD1 covers 8 bases. CDR1 and CDR2 from the germline V gene are SGHTA and FQGNSA. The V and J ends lost 3 bases and 7 bases, in that order; junction bases with no gene match: 8. This CDR3 contains 14 residues. CDR3 sequence: CASSFRDRSGEQYF. The CDR3 DNA follows: TGTGCCAGCAGCTTCCGGGACAGGTCTGGGGAGCAGTACTTC.

The chain couples TRBV7-2 to TRBJ1-1, with 9 positions matching TRBD1. Germline V gene data show CDR1 as SGHTA and CDR2 as FQGNSA. This CDR3 comprises 15 residues. With V trimmed by 6 bases and J by 1 base, 6 bases remained unmatched. The CDR3, as DNA: TGTGCCAGCAGTCCAACAGGGGGCAGGAACACTGAAGCTTTCTTT. Its translation is CASSPTGGRNTEAFF.

The rearrangement links TRBV5-4 to TRBJ2-5; 7 positions agree with TRBD1. The length of the CDR3 is 13 residues. The junction had 2 bases not matched to a gene; V was cut back by 4 bases and J by 2 bases. Germline V gene sequence: CDR1 SGHNT, CDR2 YYREEE (reference sequence). The CDR3 DNA sequence: TGTGCCAGCAGCCGGGACAGTCAAGAGACCCAGTACTTC. This encodes CASSRDSQETQYF.

The rearrangement uses TRBV29-1 and TRBJ2-7; no reliable D call. The CDR3 extends over 11 amino acids. Trimming pared 4 bases from V and 9 bases from J, leaving 13 bases between. Germline V CDR1 and CDR2: SQVTM, ANQGSEA. This CDR3 reads CSVGSGEMQYF. The CDR3 bases are TGCAGCGTTGGGAGTGGAGAGATGCAGTACTTC.

This chain connects TRBV7-8 to TRBJ2-3; 11 bases match TRBD2. Unmatched junction bases numbered 4, after V lost 3 bases and J lost 5 bases. Germline lookup yields CDR1 SGHVS and CDR2 FQNEAQ. There are 15 residues in the CDR3. CDR3 coding DNA: TGTGCCAGCAGCTTTTTTAGCGGGGGGGGAGATACGCAGTATTTT. Protein sequence: CASSFFSGGGDTQYF.

The CDR3 is CASSLVGGSYEQYF. Written as DNA, the CDR3 is TGTGCCAGCAGCTTGGTTGGGGGGTCCTACGAGCAGTACTTC. The rearrangement uses TRBV5-6 and TRBJ2-7; perhaps TRBD2 as D (6 bases). V was trimmed by 0 bases and J by 1 base, leaving 8 bases between them. This CDR3 has 14 residues. CDR1 and CDR2 (germline): SGHDT, YYEEEE.

The chain combines TRBV18 with TRBJ2-3, with 7 bases identical to TRBD2. This CDR3 is 15 amino acids long. After removal of 3 bases from V and 2 bases from J, the junction contained 5 bases not matched to a gene. Germline loops: CDR1 KGHSH, CDR2 LQKENI. CDR3 DNA: TGTGCCAGCTCACCGGCGGGGGTGAACACAGATACGCAGTATTTT. This codes for CASSPAGVNTDTQYF.

This clone has more than one count but fewer than ten. This sequence joins TRBV6-5 and TRBJ1-5; D uncertain. Germline CDR1 reads MNHEY; CDR2 reads SVGAGI. The V and J ends lost 5 bases and 7 bases respectively, with 18 bases between them. The CDR3 covers 15 residues. DNA of the CDR3: TGTGCCAGCAGTCCTAGGAGGTTCTCGGGGCAGCCCCAGCATTTT. It translates to CASSPRRFSGQPQHF.